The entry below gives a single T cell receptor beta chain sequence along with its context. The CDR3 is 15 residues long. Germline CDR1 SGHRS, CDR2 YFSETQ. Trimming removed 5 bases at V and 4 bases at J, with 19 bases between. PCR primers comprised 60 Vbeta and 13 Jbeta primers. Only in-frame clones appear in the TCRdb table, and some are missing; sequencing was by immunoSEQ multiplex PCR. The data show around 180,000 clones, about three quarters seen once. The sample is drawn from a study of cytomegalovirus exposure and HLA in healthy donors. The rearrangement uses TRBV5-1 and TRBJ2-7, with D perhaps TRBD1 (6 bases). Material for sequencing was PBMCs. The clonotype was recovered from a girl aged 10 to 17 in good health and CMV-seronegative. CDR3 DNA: TGCGCCAGCAGGTACAACCGGGACATAGGTTACGAGCAGTACTTC. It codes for CASRYNRDIGYEQYF.